The 25 T cell receptor beta chains given below trace back to one sample, sequenced in a study of blood T cell repertoires in COVID-19. Assay used: immunoSEQ multiplex PCR; TCRdb lists only in-frame clones, some missing. Of fewer than 500,000 clones in the sample, around 90% were seen once. Sequenced sample: peripheral blood. These receptor sequences come from a man younger than 30 with COVID-19, enrolled during active disease.

The V call is TRBV5-8, the J call TRBJ2-7; D call uncertain. CDR3 length equals 14 residues. The V gene lost 6 bases and the J gene lost 1 base, with 14 bases spanning the gap. CDR1 and CDR2 (germline): SGHTS, YDEGEE. The CDR3 nucleotides read TGTGCCAGCACGTTCACTTACCGGTCCTACGAGCAGTACTTC. Its translation: CASTFTYRSYEQYF.

The chain combines TRBV5-4 with TRBJ1-2; D is perhaps TRBD1 (5 bases). The CDR3 length is 14 residues. Looked up from germline, CDR1 is SGHNT and CDR2 is YYREEE (reference sequence). V shed 0 bases and J shed 4 bases, with 10 bases lying between them. CDR3 in DNA: TGTGCCAGCAGCTTGGATAAGGGGATCTATGGCTACACCTTC. Translation gives CASSLDKGIYGYTF.

The chain links TRBV4-1 to TRBJ2-7; the match to TRBD2 covers 8 bases. V lost 1 base and J lost 3; bases outside the gene matches: 2. The V gene's germline CDR1 is MGHRA and CDR2 YSYEKL. The CDR3 covers 14 residues. CDR3 amino acids: CASSQAAGGYEQYF. The CDR3 nucleotides are TGCGCCAGCAGCCAAGCCGCGGGAGGCTACGAGCAGTACTTC.

The rearrangement uses TRBV28 and TRBJ1-2, with 7 bases that match TRBD1. Germline CDR1 MDHEN, CDR2 SYDVKM. This CDR3 is 14 amino acids long. The V gene end was trimmed by 6 bases and the J gene end by 4 bases; junction bases not matched to a gene: 8. The CDR3 sequence: CASRRDSSSYGYTF. The CDR3 bases are TGTGCCAGCAGACGGGACAGTTCTTCCTATGGCTACACCTTC.

This clone was seen a single time. The chain has TRBV15 and TRBJ1-1; a possible D gene is TRBD1 (6 bases). The V end lost 2 bases, the J end lost 0 bases, and 10 bases lay between the germline ends. CDR1 and CDR2 from the germline V gene are LNHNV and YYDKDF (reference sequence). This CDR3 contains 15 residues. CDR3: CATSRPDRLNTEAFF. The CDR3 DNA reads as TGTGCCACCAGCAGACCCGACAGGTTGAACACTGAAGCTTTCTTT.

V is TRBV5-1 and J is TRBJ2-1, with 12 bases aligning to TRBD2. CDR1 SGHRS and CDR2 YFSETQ come from the germline V gene. The CDR3 is made up of 16 amino acids. The V gene end was trimmed by 0 bases and the J gene end by 8 bases; junction bases not matched to a gene: 6. The CDR3 protein is CASSLAGTSGPDEQFF. As DNA, the CDR3 is TGCGCCAGCAGCTTGGCCGGGACTAGCGGGCCCGATGAGCAGTTCTTC.

This clone was detected a few times. The rearrangement links TRBV19 to TRBJ1-4; 9 bases fit TRBD1. In germline, CDR1 is LNHDA, CDR2 SQIVND (reference sequence). Trimming took 4 bases from V and 8 from J; bases not matched to a gene: 5. The CDR3 totals 14 residues. CDR3 nucleotides: TGTGCCAGTAGTACCACAGGGGGCGCGGAAAAACTGTTTTTT. It specifies CASSTTGGAEKLFF.

The chain is built from TRBV6-5 and TRBJ2-2; 11 bases agree with TRBD2. The germline V gene has CDR1 MNHEY and CDR2 SVGAGI. V trimming: 4 bases; J trimming: 3 bases; junction bases outside the gene matches: 4. The CDR3 is 16 amino acids. CDR3 region: CASSFLSGGDTGELFF. The CDR3 DNA is TGTGCCAGCAGTTTCCTTAGCGGGGGGGACACCGGGGAGCTGTTTTTT.

This chain links TRBV19 with TRBJ1-1, with 9 bases matching TRBD1. The CDR3 extends over 15 amino acids. Trimming at V came to 5 bases and at J to 3 bases, leaving 7 bases not matched to a gene. Germline values: CDR1 LNHDA, CDR2 SQIVND (reference sequence). Here the CDR3 reads CASSSDRGVDTEAFF. The CDR3 nucleotides read TGTGCCAGTAGTTCGGACAGGGGCGTCGACACTGAAGCTTTCTTT.

The chain links TRBV7-9 to TRBJ1-2; D not certain. V dropped 4 bases and J dropped 8 bases, with 23 bases sitting between them. CDR1 SEHNR and CDR2 FQNEAQ come from the germline V gene (reference sequence). The length of the CDR3 is 16 residues. The chain's CDR3 is CASSSERPAGVGGYTF. CDR3 nucleotide sequence: TGTGCCAGCAGCTCAGAAAGACCCGCCGGGGTTGGGGGCTACACCTTC. The complete variable domain, with remaining parts taken from reference TRBV7-9 and TRBJ1-2, reads DTGVSQNPRHKITKRGQNVTFRCDPISEHNRLYWYRQTLGQGPEFLTYFQNEAQLEKSRLLSDRFSAERPKGSFSTLEIQRTEQGDSAMYLCASSSERPAGVGGYTFGSGTRLTVV.

V gene TRBV24-1 combines with J gene TRBJ2-3; D gene uncertain. This CDR3 contains 17 residues. Trimming removed 4 bases from V and 0 bases from J, with 16 bases in between. The germline V gene encodes CDR1 KGHDR and CDR2 SFDVKD. CDR3 DNA sequence: TGTGCCACCAGTGACATCTTTCGGCACAGCAGCACAGATACGCAGTATTTT. This sequence encodes CATSDIFRHSSTDTQYF.

The rearrangement links TRBV5-1 to TRBJ2-1; TRBD1 is a possible D gene (6 bases). The CDR3 runs 13 residues. The V end was cut by 4 bases, the J end by 7 bases, with 12 bases between. The V gene's germline CDR1 is SGHRS and CDR2 YFSETQ. The CDR3 region has the DNA TGCGCCAGCAGCCCAAATACAGGGAATGAGCAGTTCTTC. Its protein product is CASSPNTGNEQFF.

V is TRBV6-5 and J is TRBJ1-1; a weak D match, TRBD1 (6 bases). V was cut by 5 bases and J by 5 bases, with 15 bases left in between. CDR3 length: 14 residues. Looked up from germline, CDR1 is MNHEY and CDR2 is SVGAGI. The CDR3 loop reads CASSQQGLNTEAFF. Here the CDR3 DNA reads TGTGCCAGCAGTCAGCAGGGGCTTAATACTGAAGCTTTCTTT.

The gene calls are TRBV12-3 or TRBV12-4 and TRBJ1-1; weak D call: TRBD1 (5 bases). The V end lost 8 bases, the J end lost 7 bases, and 14 bases lay between the germline ends. CDR3 length: 12 amino acids. CDR3 protein: CASGYTGGEAFF. CDR3 in DNA: TGTGCCAGCGGATACACGGGGGGTGAAGCTTTCTTT.

The table lists this clone with a count of one. The chain uses TRBV27 and TRBJ2-1; a weak D match, TRBD1 (6 bases). The length of the CDR3 is 14 residues. Germline V gene data show CDR1 as MNHEY and CDR2 as SMNVEV (reference sequence). V was clipped by 7 bases and J by 0 bases, with 10 bases between them. Here the CDR3 reads CASKGHSSYNEQFF. The CDR3 nucleotides read TGTGCCAGCAAGGGACATAGCTCCTACAATGAGCAGTTCTTC.

This chain uses TRBV30 with TRBJ2-7; 8 bases agree with TRBD1. Germline lookup yields CDR1 GTSNPN and CDR2 SVGIG (reference sequence). Trimming removed 1 base from V and 7 bases from J; junction bases left unmatched: 15. This CDR3 contains 16 residues. The CDR3 nucleotides read TGTGCCTGGAGTGCCCAGGGACAGGCAAAAACGGGAGAGCAGTACTTC. Protein: CAWSAQGQAKTGEQYF.

This clone was recorded a few times. CDR3 nucleotide sequence: TGCGCCAGCAGCCAAGCTCTCGGGACAGGGGACGACGAGCAGTACTTC. Its protein is CASSQALGTGDDEQYF. The chain combines TRBV4-1 with TRBJ2-7, with TRBD1 matching 10 bases. J gave up 5 bases and V 1 base, and 8 bases lay outside the gene matches. CDR1 and CDR2 (germline): MGHRA, YSYEKL. The CDR3 runs to 16 residues.

The chain recombines TRBV7-2 with TRBJ2-7; tentatively, D is TRBD1 (5 bases). The CDR3 consists of 14 residues. V lost 3 bases, J lost 3 bases, and 12 bases lay in between. Germline assignment: CDR1 SGHTA and CDR2 FQGNSA. CDR3 protein: CASSFGGANYEQYF. CDR3 in DNA: TGTGCCAGCAGCTTCGGTGGGGCAAACTACGAGCAGTACTTC.

The chain links TRBV2 to TRBJ2-5; TRBD2 might be the D (7 bases). Trimming cost V 2 bases and J 5 bases, with 24 bases left between them. Germline V lookup: CDR1 SNHLY, CDR2 FYNNEI. This CDR3 region has 18 residues. The CDR3 bases are TGTGCCAGCAGTGAAAACGGGCTGGGCGGGGGCGAATTTGAGACCCAGTACTTC. Its translation: CASSENGLGGGEFETQYF.

The J gene is TRBJ2-2, the V gene TRBV6-5; D may be TRBD1 (5 bases). The germline CDR1 and CDR2 sequences are MNHEY and SVGAGI. CDR3 length: 14 amino acids. V shed 2 bases and J shed 5 bases, with 9 bases lying between them. In DNA, the CDR3 is TGTGCCAGCAGTTACCATAACAGGACCGGGGAGCTGTTTTTT. Residues: CASSYHNRTGELFF.

The sample holds a few counts of this clone. The V and J genes are TRBV27 and TRBJ1-1; 7 nucleotides line up with TRBD1. The CDR3 runs 15 residues. V lost 3 bases, J lost 0 bases, and 4 bases stayed unmatched. Germline CDR1 reads MNHEY; CDR2 reads SMNVEV (reference sequence). The CDR3 protein is CASSFRGRLNTEAFF. The CDR3 nucleotides read TGTGCCAGCAGTTTTAGGGGGCGGCTGAACACTGAAGCTTTCTTT.

The chain has TRBV7-9 and TRBJ2-3; a weak D match, TRBD1 (5 bases). The CDR3 loop spans 15 amino acids. V was pared by 3 bases and J by 1 base, with 11 bases between. CDR1 is SEHNR and CDR2 is FQNEAQ in the germline V gene (reference sequence). The CDR3 region is CASSFRVGGTDTQYF. As DNA, the CDR3 is TGTGCCAGCAGCTTCCGGGTAGGGGGCACAGATACGCAGTATTTT.

The chain carries TRBV5-8 and TRBJ1-3; D gene uncertain. There are 13 residues in the CDR3. Germline assignment: CDR1 SGHTS and CDR2 YDEGEE. V gave up 5 bases and J gave up 0 bases, with 6 bases separating them. CDR3 DNA sequence: TGTGCCAGCAGACTACACTCTGGAAACACCATATATTTT. As protein: CASRLHSGNTIYF. Looking up the rest from reference TRBV5-8 and TRBJ1-3 gives the full variable domain: EAGVTQSPTHLIKTRGQQATLRCSPISGHTSVYWYQQALGLGLQFLLWYDEGEERNRGNFPPRFSGRQFPNYSSELNVNALELEDSALYLCASRLHSGNTIYFGEGSWLTVV.

The chain joins TRBV14 to TRBJ1-1; a weak D match, TRBD1 (5 bases). The V and J ends lost 4 bases and 1 base respectively, with 16 bases between them. The CDR3 totals 16 residues. Germline loops: CDR1 SGHDN, CDR2 FVKESK. CDR3 coding DNA: TGTGCCAGCAGCCCTAAGGCAGGGCTGCGGAACACTGAAGCTTTCTTT. It is translated as CASSPKAGLRNTEAFF.

The rearrangement joins TRBV4-1 to TRBJ1-1, with unresolved D. The CDR3 is 15 amino acids. V dropped 0 bases and J dropped 0 bases, with 8 bases sitting between them. The germline CDR1 and CDR2 sequences are MGHRA and YSYEKL. This CDR3 reads CASSQEGSLNTEAFF. The CDR3 region has the DNA TGCGCCAGCAGCCAAGAGGGCAGTTTGAACACTGAAGCTTTCTTT.